This T cell receptor beta chain was obtained from a study of PD-L1 blockade in urothelial cancer (dated 2017 in TCRdb). A note on the overall study: All patients started therapy in about 2014 and received atezolizumab 1,200 mg intravenously every 3 weeks. Patients had an ECOG performance status of 0 or 1 and had received between 0 and 3 prior chemotherapy regimens. Blood samples were analyzed at 3 weeks after treatment start (second dose) and at 6 weeks after treatment start. The study, an exploratory multi-omic analysis, examined somatic, immune and clinical correlates of response to PD-L1 blockade with atezolizumab in urothelial cancer. Blood samples yielded a median of roughly 150,000 T cells and more than 75,000 unique TCRs, with median clonality roughly 0.082. Pretreatment tumor samples, along with matched peripheral blood serially collected before and after atezolizumab treatment, were subjected to TCR sequencing. Durable clinical benefit was defined as a progression-free survival longer than 6 months, and TCR features were additionally tested against progression-free survival and overall survival. In the same patients, pretreatment tumors underwent whole exome sequencing and RNA sequencing in addition to TCR sequencing. About nine tenths of the roughly 29 patients were males with bladder-origin urothelial cancer, and 18 of 29 reported a prior smoking history. Durable clinical benefit was achieved by nine patients and was not achieved by 20 patients. Pretreatment blood TCR-seq was available for around 29 patients, at least one posttreatment blood collection was obtained for some 24 patients, and tumor TCR-seq was available for some 24 patients.

The cohort included 25 to 35 patients with locally advanced or metastatic urothelial carcinoma who were treated at Memorial Sloan Kettering on a trial protocol. Peripheral blood mononuclear cells were collected pretreatment and during treatment, at between 1 and 8 total time points per patient. The Qiagen DNeasy Blood extraction kit was used to purify genomic DNA from total PBMCs and tumor samples. PBMCs were collected pretreatment and during treatment, and were isolated and stored as previously described. This clone was counted between two and nine times. Its antigen target is currently unknown. Per-base qualities were not stored, and no clone one base away is much larger. Trimming accounts for 2 bases at V and 3 bases at J, while the number of junction bases matched to no gene is 7. From the cysteine through the phenylalanine, the CDR3 covers 17 amino acids. The retained sequence is limited to the CDR3, 51 bases, with the frame set at the first base. CDR1 and CDR2 are drawn from the germline V gene: ENHRY, SYGVKD.

Synthetic TCR analog templates were spiked into each PCR to estimate absolute template abundance from read counts. The immunoSEQ assay was used to amplify TCRbeta CDR3 regions from genomic DNA with bias-controlled V and J gene primers. Sequencing of rearranged TCRbeta segments was performed at approximately 20X coverage. The authors processed their data as follows. Clustering was used to correct sequencing errors, and CDR3s were annotated against IMGT to assign V, D and J genes. Downstream analyses used only productive TCRbeta rearrangements, leaving out any out-of-frame or stop-codon sequences. Clonality was computed as one minus Shannon entropy normalized by the log of the number of unique productive sequences. Clones differing between time points or between blood and tumor were identified using Fisher's exact test with Benjamini-Hochberg correction, with an adjusted p below 0.01 applied as the threshold. TCRdb obtained this table from immuneACCESS and retained in-frame rearrangements with V and J assigned. These tables miss some clones; where compared with another copy, unresolved V genes account for less than half of the shortfall, and the remainder is unexplained. The V and J calls and clone size are taken from that table; D and trimming were inferred from the DNA. This sample comprises 50,000 or so clones, about 80% of them detected only once. Jointly, the top ten make up 3.5% to 5.5% of the sample.

The full study reports these points: A pretreatment peripheral blood TCR clonality below the median was linked to improved progression-free and overall survival. Patients with durable benefit showed greater expansion of tumor-associated TCR clones in peripheral blood 3 weeks after starting treatment (n ≈ 21, p = 0.022). Because the sample size was small (n ≈ 30) and many exploratory analyses were performed, the results are intended to be hypothesis-generating.

The chain is made from TRBV10-3 and TRBJ2-2; TRBD2 lines up with 9 middle nucleotides. Specimen: PBMCs, collected around atezolizumab (anti-PD-L1) treatment. The source of this sequence is an older man with urothelial cancer. The DNA sequence follows: TGTGCCATCAGTGAGAGTATAGCGGGAGTGGACACCGGGGAGCTGTTTTTT. This translates into CAISESIAGVDTGELFF.